One sample yielded the 24 T cell receptor beta chains listed below, sequenced in a study of cytomegalovirus exposure and HLA in healthy donors (dated by TCRdb to about 2017). Libraries were made using the immunoSEQ multiplex PCR assay. The multiplex PCR relied on a mix of 60 forward primers for TCR Vbeta segments and 13 reverse primers for TCR Jbeta segments. TCRdb took this table from immuneACCESS and kept in-frame rearrangements with V and J called. Such tables lack part of the clones; where checked against another copy, unresolved V genes explain under half of the gap, and the rest is unexplained. The sample table lists around 92,000 clones, approximately 80% of them with a count of one. Approximately 3.7% of the sample rests with the top ten. Sequenced: PBMCs. The receptors derive from a female donor in good health and CMV-seropositive.

The chain uses TRBV9 and TRBJ1-2; no definite D call. V lost 0 bases and J 0 bases, leaving 3 bases between the germline ends. CDR3 length: 13 residues. Germline CDR1 reads SGDLS; CDR2 reads YYNGEE. The chain's CDR3 is CASSVGANYGYTF. The DNA of the CDR3 is TGTGCCAGCAGCGTAGGAGCTAACTATGGCTACACCTTC.

This CDR3 is CAISESGQGTVEGYTF. Here the CDR3 DNA reads TGTGCCATCAGTGAGTCTGGACAGGGAACGGTAGAGGGCTACACCTTC. The chain carries TRBV10-3 and TRBJ1-2, with 8 nucleotides matching TRBD1. Germline trimming cut 0 bases from V and 8 bases from J; bases unmatched to any gene: 11. CDR1 and CDR2 from the germline V gene are ENHRY and SYGVKD. The CDR3 has 16 residues.

The V gene is TRBV5-1, the J gene TRBJ2-3, with 7 bases matching TRBD1. V shed 2 bases and J 2 bases; nucleotides not matched to a gene: 5. The CDR3 sequence is 15 residues long. Germline V gene lookup returns CDR1 SGHRS and CDR2 YFSETQ. CDR3 protein: CASSFRGQITDTQYF. In DNA, the CDR3 is TGCGCCAGCAGCTTTAGGGGACAGATCACAGATACGCAGTATTTT.

V and J are TRBV11-2 and TRBJ1-3; weak D call: TRBD1 (6 bases). The V gene lost 4 bases and the J gene lost 0 bases, with 10 bases spanning the gap. The CDR3 runs to 15 residues. In germline, CDR1 is SGHAT, CDR2 FQNNGV. CDR3: CASSSTGSSGNTIYF. The CDR3 nucleotides are TGTGCCAGCAGCTCTACAGGGTCCTCTGGAAACACCATATATTTT.

This sequence joins TRBV2 and TRBJ2-2; 10 bases are a match to TRBD1. CDR1 is SNHLY, CDR2 FYNNEI, per germline. Trimming removed 5 bases from V and 3 bases from J; junction bases left unmatched: 3. The CDR3 is 15 amino acids. The CDR3 loop is CASSRTGGDTGELFF. CDR3 DNA: TGTGCCAGCAGTCGGACAGGGGGGGACACCGGGGAGCTGTTTTTT.

Here the CDR3 DNA reads TGTGCCAGCAGTGGCCCTAGCGGGGGGATCACGAGTGTTGATGAGCAGTTCTTC. Amino acids: CASSGPSGGITSVDEQFF. The chain carries TRBV2 and TRBJ2-1, with 11 bases matching TRBD2. CDR3 length: 18 residues. Germline V gene data show CDR1 as SNHLY and CDR2 as FYNNEI. Trimming removed 4 bases from V and 8 bases from J; junction bases left unmatched: 16.

The chain employs TRBV11-2 and TRBJ2-6; D not resolved. Germline V CDR1 and CDR2: SGHAT, FQNNGV. Trimming took off 7 bases at V and 0 bases at J, with 10 bases between the two ends. CDR3 length equals 15 residues. The CDR3 nucleotides are TGTGCCAGCAAGATAGAGTTCTCTGGGGCCAACGTCCTGACTTTC. Protein sequence: CASKIEFSGANVLTF.

V is TRBV2 and J is TRBJ2-1; TRBD2 might be the D (7 bases). The CDR3 is made up of 14 amino acids. Germline CDR1 and CDR2: SNHLY and FYNNEI. Trimming took 8 bases from V and 7 from J, leaving 18 bases between them. As DNA, the CDR3 is TGTGCCAGCGGTCTAGGGGGGGGCTGGAATGAGCAGTTCTTC. Its translation: CASGLGGGWNEQFF.

The chain has TRBV7-7 and TRBJ1-6; D not certain. This CDR3 is 17 amino acids long. The V gene's germline CDR1 is SSHAT and CDR2 FNYEAQ (reference sequence). Trimming removed 4 bases from V and 9 bases from J, with 22 bases in between. The CDR3 here is CASSSAYREPRISPLHF. The CDR3 DNA follows: TGTGCCAGCAGCTCGGCATACCGGGAACCACGGATTTCACCCCTCCACTTT. The whole variable domain, filled in from reference TRBV7-7 and TRBJ1-6, reads GAGVSQSPRYKVTKRGQDVTLRCDPISSHATLYWYQQALGQGPEFLTYFNYEAQPDKSGLPSDRFSAERPEGSISTLTIQRTEQRDSAMYRCASSSAYREPRISPLHFGNGTRLTVT.

The V and J genes are TRBV6-6 and TRBJ1-5, with 7 bases matching TRBD1. CDR1 is MNHNY and CDR2 is SVGAGI in the germline V gene (reference sequence). The V and J ends lost 2 bases and 0 bases, in that order; junction bases with no gene match: 1. The CDR3 has 15 amino acids. The CDR3 DNA follows: TGTGCCAGCAGTTACGGGACAGTTAGCAATCAGCCCCAGCATTTT. This sequence encodes CASSYGTVSNQPQHF.

J is TRBJ2-2 and V is TRBV4-1; 9 bases agree with TRBD2. Per germline, CDR1 MGHRA and CDR2 YSYEKL. This CDR3 spans 16 amino acids. Losses at the gene ends were 4 bases for V and 6 bases for J; bases not matched to a gene: 9. CDR3: CASSLRPGLAPGELFF. The CDR3 bases are TGCGCCAGCAGCCTGAGACCGGGACTAGCTCCCGGGGAGCTGTTTTTT.

The V and J genes are TRBV5-1 and TRBJ2-5; 13 positions agree with TRBD2. There are 16 residues in the CDR3. CDR1 is SGHRS, CDR2 YFSETQ, per germline. V was pared by 4 bases and J by 5 bases, with 8 bases of the junction left unmatched. This CDR3 is CASSPRTSGGPETQYF. Here the CDR3 DNA reads TGCGCCAGCAGCCCGCGGACTAGCGGGGGCCCGGAGACCCAGTACTTC.

The chain employs TRBV11-3 and TRBJ2-3; D unresolved. CDR3 length equals 14 residues. Germline values: CDR1 SGHNT, CDR2 YENEEA. The germline V and J ends were trimmed by 1 base and 0 bases, with 5 bases remaining between them. CDR3 protein: CASSLGRSTDTQYF. In DNA form, the CDR3 reads TGTGCCAGCAGCTTAGGCAGGAGCACAGATACGCAGTATTTT.

The chain links TRBV5-4 to TRBJ1-4, with 7 nucleotides matching TRBD1. This CDR3 region has 15 residues. V lost 1 base, J lost 4 bases, and 4 bases stayed unmatched. In germline, CDR1 is SGHNT, CDR2 YYREEE (reference sequence). CDR3 sequence reads: CASSLRRGHNEKLFF. The CDR3 DNA is TGTGCCAGCAGCTTGAGGAGGGGGCATAATGAAAAACTGTTTTTT.

This sequence joins TRBV5-1 and TRBJ2-7, with D tentatively TRBD1 (6 bases). Germline assignment: CDR1 SGHRS and CDR2 YFSETQ. V was pared by 6 bases and J by 4 bases, with 23 bases between. CDR3 length: 16 residues. The CDR3 spells CASNLPRDKLRYEQYF. CDR3 nucleotide sequence: TGCGCCAGCAACCTCCCTCGGGACAAATTAAGGTACGAGCAGTACTTC.

The chain is built from TRBV18 and TRBJ1-3; 11 nucleotides match TRBD1. V lost 3 bases to trimming and J lost 0 bases; unmatched junction nucleotides: 7. CDR3 size: 18 residues. Germline CDR1 and CDR2: KGHSH and LQKENI. The CDR3 here is CASSPGTGGPPSGNTIYF. The CDR3 DNA follows: TGTGCCAGCTCACCGGGGACAGGGGGTCCCCCCTCTGGAAACACCATATATTTT.

V gene TRBV27 combines with J gene TRBJ2-7, with D hard to call. V was trimmed by 7 bases and J by 0 bases, leaving 13 bases between them. The germline gives CDR1 MNHEY, CDR2 SMNVEV (reference sequence). The CDR3 has 14 residues. In DNA, the CDR3 is TGTGCCAGCAAAAGCCGGGTCACCTCCTACGAGCAGTACTTC. This translates into CASKSRVTSYEQYF.

The V call is TRBV7-9, the J call TRBJ1-2; 8 nucleotides align to TRBD1. With V trimmed by 5 bases and J by 4 bases, 6 bases remained unmatched. CDR1 SEHNR and CDR2 FQNEAQ come from the germline V gene (reference sequence). This CDR3 contains 14 residues. CDR3 DNA: TGTGCCAGCAGCAACCGGGACAGGACCTATGGCTACACCTTC. Translated: CASSNRDRTYGYTF.

The chain employs TRBV7-9 and TRBJ2-7; the D gene is possibly TRBD2 (5 bases). Germline CDR1 and CDR2: SEHNR and FQNEAQ (reference sequence). The CDR3 covers 12 residues. Trimming cost V 5 bases and J 2 bases, with 7 bases left between them. The CDR3 DNA is TGTGCCAGCAGCAAAGCGGCCTACGAGCAGTACTTC. Translation gives CASSKAAYEQYF.

J is TRBJ1-1 and V is TRBV19; 11 bases fit TRBD1. V lost 5 bases, J lost 1 base, and 6 bases stayed unmatched. Germline CDR1 and CDR2: LNHDA and SQIVND (reference sequence). This CDR3 region has 16 residues. CDR3 region: CASSYRTGGWNTEAFF. In nucleotides, the CDR3 is TGTGCCAGTAGTTACCGGACAGGGGGCTGGAACACTGAAGCTTTCTTT.

The chain recombines TRBV10-1 with TRBJ2-1; 9 bases are a match to TRBD2. CDR1 WNHNN and CDR2 SYGVQD come from the germline V gene (reference sequence). The V segment lost 3 bases and the J segment 0 bases; nucleotides outside the gene matches: 9. The CDR3 runs to 18 residues. CDR3 loop: CASSDRGRAPSSYNEQFF. The CDR3 bases are TGCGCCAGCAGTGATCGCGGGAGGGCGCCTAGCTCCTACAATGAGCAGTTCTTC.

V is TRBV7-3 and J is TRBJ1-5; possible D gene TRBD1, 5 bases. V lost 2 bases to trimming and J lost 0 bases, with 20 bases between them. Germline V gives CDR1 SGHTA, CDR2 FQGTGA. The CDR3 has 19 residues. The chain's CDR3 is CASSLGSATERYSNQPQHF. The CDR3 nucleotides read TGTGCCAGCAGCTTAGGTTCGGCGACAGAGCGCTATAGCAATCAGCCCCAGCATTTT.

This clone turned up a few times. The J gene is TRBJ2-7, the V gene TRBV28; maybe TRBD2 (7 bases). Germline lookup yields CDR1 MDHEN and CDR2 SYDVKM. The CDR3 runs 12 residues. V lost 3 bases, J lost 6 bases, and 9 bases lay in between. The CDR3 sequence: CASSLRGGEQYF. CDR3 in DNA: TGTGCCAGCAGTTTGAGGGGGGGCGAGCAGTACTTC.

The gene calls are TRBV10-3 and TRBJ2-5, with 14 positions matching TRBD2. The trim removed 2 bases at V and 5 bases at J, leaving 13 bases unmatched. There are 19 residues in the CDR3. The germline gives CDR1 ENHRY, CDR2 SYGVKD. The CDR3 region is CAISELQPGLAGVGETQYF. CDR3 nucleotides: TGTGCCATCAGTGAGCTGCAACCGGGACTAGCGGGAGTAGGGGAGACCCAGTACTTC.